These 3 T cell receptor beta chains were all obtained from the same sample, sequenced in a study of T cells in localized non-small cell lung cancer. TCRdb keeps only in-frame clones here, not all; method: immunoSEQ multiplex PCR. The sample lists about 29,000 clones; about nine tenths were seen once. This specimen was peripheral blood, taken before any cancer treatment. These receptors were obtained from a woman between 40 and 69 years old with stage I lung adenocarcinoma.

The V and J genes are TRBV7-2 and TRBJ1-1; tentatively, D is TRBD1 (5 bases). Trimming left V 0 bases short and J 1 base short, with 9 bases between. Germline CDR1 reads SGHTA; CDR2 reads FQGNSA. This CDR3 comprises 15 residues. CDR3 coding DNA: TGTGCCAGCAGCTTAGCAGGGGTAGGGAACACTGAAGCTTTCTTT. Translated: CASSLAGVGNTEAFF.

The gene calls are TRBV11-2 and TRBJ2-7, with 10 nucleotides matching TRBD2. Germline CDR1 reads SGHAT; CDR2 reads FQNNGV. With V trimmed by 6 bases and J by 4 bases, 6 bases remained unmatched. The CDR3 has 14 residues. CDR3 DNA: TGTGCCAGCAGTGTTCTAGCGGGAGAATACGAGCAGTACTTC. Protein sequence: CASSVLAGEYEQYF.

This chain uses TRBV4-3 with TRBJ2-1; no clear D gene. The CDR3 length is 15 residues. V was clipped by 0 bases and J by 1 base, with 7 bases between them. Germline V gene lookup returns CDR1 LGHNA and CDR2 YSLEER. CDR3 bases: TGCGCCAGCAGCCAAGAGGGTCAGTCCTACAATGAGCAGTTCTTC. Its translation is CASSQEGQSYNEQFF.